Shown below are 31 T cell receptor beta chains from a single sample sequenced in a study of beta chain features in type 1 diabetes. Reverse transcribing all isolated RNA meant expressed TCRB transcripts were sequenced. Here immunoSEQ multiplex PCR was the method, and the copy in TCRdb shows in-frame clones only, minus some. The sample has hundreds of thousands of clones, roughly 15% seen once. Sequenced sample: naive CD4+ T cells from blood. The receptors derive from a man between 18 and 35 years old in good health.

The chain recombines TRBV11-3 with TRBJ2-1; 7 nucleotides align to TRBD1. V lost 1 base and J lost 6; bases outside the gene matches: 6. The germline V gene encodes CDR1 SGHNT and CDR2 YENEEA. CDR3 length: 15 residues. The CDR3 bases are TGTGCCAGCAGCTTAGGGGCCGCAGGGGGCAATGAGCAGTTCTTC. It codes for CASSLGAAGGNEQFF. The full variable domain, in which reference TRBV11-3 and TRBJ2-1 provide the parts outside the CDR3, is EAGVVQSPRYKIIEKKQPVAFWCNPISGHNTLYWYLQNLGQGPELLIRYENEEAVDDSQLPKDRFSAERLKGVDSTLKIQPAELGDSAVYLCASSLGAAGGNEQFFGPGTRLTVL.

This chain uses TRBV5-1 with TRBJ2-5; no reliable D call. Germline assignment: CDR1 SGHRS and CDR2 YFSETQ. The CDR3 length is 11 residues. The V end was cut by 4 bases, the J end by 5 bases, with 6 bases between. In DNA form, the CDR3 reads TGCGCCAGCAGCATCTGGGAGACCCAGTACTTC. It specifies CASSIWETQYF.

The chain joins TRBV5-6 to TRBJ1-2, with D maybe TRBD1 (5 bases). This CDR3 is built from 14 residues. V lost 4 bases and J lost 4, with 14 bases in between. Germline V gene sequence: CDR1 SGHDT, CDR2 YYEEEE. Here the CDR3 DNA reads TGTGCCAGCAGCGCGGCAGGGTCCGGCTATGGCTACACCTTC. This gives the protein CASSAAGSGYGYTF. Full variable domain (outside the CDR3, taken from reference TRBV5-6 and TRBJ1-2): DAGVTQSPTHLIKTRGQQVTLRCSPKSGHDTVSWYQQALGQGPQFIFQYYEEEERQRGNFPDRFSGHQFPNYSSELNVNALLLGDSALYLCASSAAGSGYGYTFGSGTRLTVV.

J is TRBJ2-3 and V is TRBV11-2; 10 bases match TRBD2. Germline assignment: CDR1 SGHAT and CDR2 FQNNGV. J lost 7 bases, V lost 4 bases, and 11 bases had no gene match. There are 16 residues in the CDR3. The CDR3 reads CASSSLKAGGPNTQYF. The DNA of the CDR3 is TGTGCCAGCAGCTCCCTCAAAGCGGGAGGGCCGAATACGCAGTATTTT. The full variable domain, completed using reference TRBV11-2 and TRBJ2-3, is EAGVAQSPRYKIIEKRQSVAFWCNPISGHATLYWYQQILGQGPKLLIQFQNNGVVDDSQLPKDRFSAERLKGVDSTLKIQPAKLEDSAVYLCASSSLKAGGPNTQYFGPGTRLTVL.

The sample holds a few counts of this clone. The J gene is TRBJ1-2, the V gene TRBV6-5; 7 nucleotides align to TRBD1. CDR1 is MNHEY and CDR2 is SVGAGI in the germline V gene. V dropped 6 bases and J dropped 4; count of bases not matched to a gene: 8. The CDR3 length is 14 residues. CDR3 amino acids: CASSPGQLFYGYTF. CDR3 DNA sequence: TGTGCCAGCAGCCCGGGACAGCTCTTCTATGGCTACACCTTC.

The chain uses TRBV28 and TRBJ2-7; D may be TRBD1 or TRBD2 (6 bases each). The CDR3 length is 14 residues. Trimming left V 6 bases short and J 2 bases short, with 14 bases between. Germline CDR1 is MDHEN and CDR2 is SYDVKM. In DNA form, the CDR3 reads TGTGCCAGCAGCACAGAGGGGGGTACCTACGAGCAGTACTTC. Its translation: CASSTEGGTYEQYF.

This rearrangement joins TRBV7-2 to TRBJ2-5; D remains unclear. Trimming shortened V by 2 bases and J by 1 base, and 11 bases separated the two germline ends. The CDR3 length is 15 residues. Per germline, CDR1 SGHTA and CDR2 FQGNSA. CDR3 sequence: CASSLFGTPQETQYF. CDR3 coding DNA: TGTGCCAGCAGCTTATTCGGAACGCCCCAAGAGACCCAGTACTTC. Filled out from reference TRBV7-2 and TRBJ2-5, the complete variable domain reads GAGVSQSPSNKVTEKGKDVELRCDPISGHTALYWYRQSLGQGLEFLIYFQGNSAPDKSGLPSDRFSAERTGGSVSTLTIQRTQQEDSAVYLCASSLFGTPQETQYFGPGTRLLVL.

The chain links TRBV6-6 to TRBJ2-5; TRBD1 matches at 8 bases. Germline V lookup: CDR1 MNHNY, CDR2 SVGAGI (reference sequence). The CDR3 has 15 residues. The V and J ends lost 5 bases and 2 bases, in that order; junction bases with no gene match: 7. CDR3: CASSPPRGPQETQYF. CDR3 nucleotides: TGTGCCAGCAGTCCCCCCAGGGGGCCACAAGAGACCCAGTACTTC.

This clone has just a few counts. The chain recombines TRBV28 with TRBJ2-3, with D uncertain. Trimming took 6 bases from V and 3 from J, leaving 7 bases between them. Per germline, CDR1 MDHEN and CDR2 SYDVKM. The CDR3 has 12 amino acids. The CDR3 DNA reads TGTGCCAGCAGCCAGATAACAGATACGCAGTATTTT. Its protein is CASSQITDTQYF.

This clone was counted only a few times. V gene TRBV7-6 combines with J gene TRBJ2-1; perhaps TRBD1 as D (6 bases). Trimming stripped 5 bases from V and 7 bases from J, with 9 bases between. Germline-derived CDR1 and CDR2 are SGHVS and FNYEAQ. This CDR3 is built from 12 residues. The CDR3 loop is CASSRTANEQFF. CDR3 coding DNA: TGTGCCAGCAGCCGGACAGCAAATGAGCAGTTCTTC.

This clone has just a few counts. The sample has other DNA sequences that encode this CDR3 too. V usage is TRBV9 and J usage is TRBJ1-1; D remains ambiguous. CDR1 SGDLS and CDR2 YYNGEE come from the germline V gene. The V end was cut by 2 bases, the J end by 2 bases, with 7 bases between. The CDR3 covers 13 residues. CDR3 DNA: TGTGCCAGCAGCGTTGGGAGTAACACTGAAGCTTTCTTT. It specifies CASSVGSNTEAFF.

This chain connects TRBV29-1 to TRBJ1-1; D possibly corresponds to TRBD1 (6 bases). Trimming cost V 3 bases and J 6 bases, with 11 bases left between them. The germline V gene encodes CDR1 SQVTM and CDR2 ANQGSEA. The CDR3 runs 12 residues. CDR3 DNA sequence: TGCAGCGTTGATCGCGGGACATCTGAAGCTTTCTTT. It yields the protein CSVDRGTSEAFF.

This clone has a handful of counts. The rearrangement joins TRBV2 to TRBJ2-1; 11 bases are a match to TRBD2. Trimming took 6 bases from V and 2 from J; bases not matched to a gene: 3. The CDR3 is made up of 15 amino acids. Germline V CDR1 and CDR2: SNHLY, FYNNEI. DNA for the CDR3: TGTGCCAGCAGGCTGACTAGCGGGGCCTACAATGAGCAGTTCTTC. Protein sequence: CASRLTSGAYNEQFF.

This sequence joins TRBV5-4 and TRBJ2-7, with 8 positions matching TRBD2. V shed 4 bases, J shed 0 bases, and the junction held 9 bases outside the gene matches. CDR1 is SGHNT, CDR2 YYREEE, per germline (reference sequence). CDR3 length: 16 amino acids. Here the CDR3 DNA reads TGTGCCAGCAGCGCACCGGGACTAGAGAGCTCCTACGAGCAGTACTTC. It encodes CASSAPGLESSYEQYF.

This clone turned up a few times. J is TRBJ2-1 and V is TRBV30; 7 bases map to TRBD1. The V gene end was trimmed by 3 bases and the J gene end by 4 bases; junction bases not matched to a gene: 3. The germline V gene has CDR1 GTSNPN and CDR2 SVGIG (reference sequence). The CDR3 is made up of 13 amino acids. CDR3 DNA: TGTGCCTGGAGCCCGGACAGGTACAATGAGCAGTTCTTC. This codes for CAWSPDRYNEQFF.

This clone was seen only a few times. The CDR3 loop is CASSPRQGVYGYTF. CDR3 sequence (DNA): TGTGCCAGCAGCCCGAGACAGGGTGTCTATGGCTACACCTTC. The chain has TRBV7-9 and TRBJ1-2, with 7 bases that match TRBD1. With V trimmed by 5 bases and J by 4 bases, 7 bases remained unmatched. Germline V gene data show CDR1 as SEHNR and CDR2 as FQNEAQ (reference sequence). This CDR3 has 14 residues.

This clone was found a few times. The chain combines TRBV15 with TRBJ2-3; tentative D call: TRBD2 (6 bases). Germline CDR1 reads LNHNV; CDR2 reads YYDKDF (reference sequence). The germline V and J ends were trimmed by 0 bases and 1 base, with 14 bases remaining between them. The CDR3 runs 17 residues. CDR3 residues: CATSRDQKGGGTDTQYF. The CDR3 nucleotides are TGTGCCACCAGCAGAGATCAAAAGGGCGGGGGCACAGATACGCAGTATTTT.

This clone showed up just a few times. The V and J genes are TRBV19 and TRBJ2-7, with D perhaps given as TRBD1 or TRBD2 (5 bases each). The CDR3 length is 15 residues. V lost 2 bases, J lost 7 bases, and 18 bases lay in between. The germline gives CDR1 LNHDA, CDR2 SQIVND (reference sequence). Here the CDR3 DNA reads TGTGCCAGTAGTATATACCAGGGATTCGGGGTGGAGCAGTACTTC. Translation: CASSIYQGFGVEQYF.

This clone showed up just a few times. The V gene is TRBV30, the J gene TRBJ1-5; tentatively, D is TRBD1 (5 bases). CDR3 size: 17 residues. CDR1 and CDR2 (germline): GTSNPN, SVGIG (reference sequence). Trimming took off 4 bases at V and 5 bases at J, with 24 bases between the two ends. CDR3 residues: CAWTAGAGIRGDQPQHF. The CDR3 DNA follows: TGTGCCTGGACGGCAGGAGCCGGGATTAGGGGAGATCAGCCCCAGCATTTT.

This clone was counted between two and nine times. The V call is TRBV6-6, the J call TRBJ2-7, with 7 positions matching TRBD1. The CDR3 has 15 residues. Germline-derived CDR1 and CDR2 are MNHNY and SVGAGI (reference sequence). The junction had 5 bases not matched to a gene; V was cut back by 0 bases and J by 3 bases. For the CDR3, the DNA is TGTGCCAGCAGTTACTCGACAGGGCACCTCTACGAGCAGTACTTC. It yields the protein CASSYSTGHLYEQYF.

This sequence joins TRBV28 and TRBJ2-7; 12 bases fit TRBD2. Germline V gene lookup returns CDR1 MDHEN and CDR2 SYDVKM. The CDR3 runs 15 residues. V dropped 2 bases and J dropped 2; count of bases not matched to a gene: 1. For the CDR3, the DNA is TGTGCCAGCAGTTTAGCTAGCGGGGGGGCCTACGAGCAGTACTTC. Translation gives CASSLASGGAYEQYF. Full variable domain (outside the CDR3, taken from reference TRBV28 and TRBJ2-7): DVKVTQSSRYLVKRTGEKVFLECVQDMDHENMFWYRQDPGLGLRLIYFSYDVKMKEKGDIPEGYSVSREKKERFSLILESASTNQTSMYLCASSLASGGAYEQYFGPGTRLTVT.

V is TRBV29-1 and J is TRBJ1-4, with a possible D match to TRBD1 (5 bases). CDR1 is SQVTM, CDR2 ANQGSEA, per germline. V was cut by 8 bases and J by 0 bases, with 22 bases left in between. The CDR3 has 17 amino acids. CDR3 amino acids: CSHMRQPLQATNEKLFF. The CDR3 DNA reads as TGCAGCCACATGAGACAGCCCCTCCAGGCAACTAATGAAAAACTGTTTTTT.

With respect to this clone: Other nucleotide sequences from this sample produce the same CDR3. CDR3 sequence reads: CASSQGRDGGYTF. The DNA for the CDR3 is TGTGCCAGCAGCCAAGGAAGGGACGGAGGCTACACCTTC. This chain links TRBV4-2 with TRBJ1-2; the D gene is possibly TRBD1 (5 bases). Germline lookup yields CDR1 LGHNA and CDR2 YNFKEQ. V shed 1 base and J shed 8 bases, with 11 bases lying between them. The CDR3 length is 13 residues.

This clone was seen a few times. The DNA for the CDR3 is TGTGCCTGGGCCGGAGTGGTTAGGAAAAGCACTGAAGCTTTCTTT. It specifies CAWAGVVRKSTEAFF. This chain links TRBV30 with TRBJ1-1; no firm D call. Trimming stripped 5 bases from V and 4 bases from J, with 20 bases between. CDR3 length: 15 residues. Germline V lookup: CDR1 GTSNPN, CDR2 SVGIG (reference sequence).

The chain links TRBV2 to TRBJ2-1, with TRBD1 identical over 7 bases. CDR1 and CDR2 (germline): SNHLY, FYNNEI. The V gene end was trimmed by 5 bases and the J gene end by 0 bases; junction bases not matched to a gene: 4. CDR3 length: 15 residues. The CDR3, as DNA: TGTGCCAGCAGTAGGGGGCAAGGCTCCTACAATGAGCAGTTCTTC. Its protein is CASSRGQGSYNEQFF.

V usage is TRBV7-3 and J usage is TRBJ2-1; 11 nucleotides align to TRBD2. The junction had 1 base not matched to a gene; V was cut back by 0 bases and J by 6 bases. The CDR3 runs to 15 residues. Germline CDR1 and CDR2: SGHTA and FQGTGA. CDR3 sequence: CASSLTLAGGNEQFF. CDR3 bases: TGTGCCAGCAGCTTAACCCTAGCGGGAGGCAATGAGCAGTTCTTC.

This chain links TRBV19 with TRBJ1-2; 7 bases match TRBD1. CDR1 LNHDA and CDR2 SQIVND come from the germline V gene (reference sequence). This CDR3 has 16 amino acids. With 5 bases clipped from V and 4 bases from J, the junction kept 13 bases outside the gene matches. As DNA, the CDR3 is TGTGCCAGTAGTTTATCGGTCGGGCAGGGGGTCTATGGCTACACCTTC. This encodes CASSLSVGQGVYGYTF.

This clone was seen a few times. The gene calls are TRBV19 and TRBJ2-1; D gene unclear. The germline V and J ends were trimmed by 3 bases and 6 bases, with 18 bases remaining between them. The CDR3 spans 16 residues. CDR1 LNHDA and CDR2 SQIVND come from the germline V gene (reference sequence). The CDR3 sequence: CASSMRIRTTANEQFF. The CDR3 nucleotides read TGTGCCAGTAGTATGAGGATCCGGACCACCGCCAATGAGCAGTTCTTC.

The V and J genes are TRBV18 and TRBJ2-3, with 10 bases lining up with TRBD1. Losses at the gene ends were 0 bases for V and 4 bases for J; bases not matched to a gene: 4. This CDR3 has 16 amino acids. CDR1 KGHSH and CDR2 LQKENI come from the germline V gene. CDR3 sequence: CASSPPGQGWPDTQYF. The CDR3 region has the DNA TGTGCCAGCTCACCACCGGGACAGGGGTGGCCAGATACGCAGTATTTT.

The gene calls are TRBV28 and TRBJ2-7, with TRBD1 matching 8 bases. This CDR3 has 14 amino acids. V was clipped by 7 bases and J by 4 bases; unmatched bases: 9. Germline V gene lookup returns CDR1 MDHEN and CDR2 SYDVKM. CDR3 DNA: TGTGCCAGCACCTTAAACAGGGGGTATTACGAGCAGTACTTC. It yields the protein CASTLNRGYYEQYF.

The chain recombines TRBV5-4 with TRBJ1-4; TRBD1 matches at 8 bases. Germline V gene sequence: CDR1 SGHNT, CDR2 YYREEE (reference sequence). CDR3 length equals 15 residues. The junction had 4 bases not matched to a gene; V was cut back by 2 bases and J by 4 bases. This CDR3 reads CASSFGQGFNEKLFF. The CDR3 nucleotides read TGTGCCAGCAGCTTCGGACAGGGCTTTAATGAAAAACTGTTTTTT.